Here is one T cell receptor beta chain with its context. Germline CDR1 reads KGHDR; CDR2 reads SFDVKD. The CDR3 length is 15 residues. V lost 7 bases, J lost 0 bases, and 5 bases stayed unmatched. This entry is derived from a study of blood T cell repertoires in COVID-19. Method: immunoSEQ multiplex PCR; TCRdb's copy keeps in-frame clones and lacks some. The sample yields some 110,000 clones, roughly 78% seen once. This receptor was identified in a man in his 60s with active or convalescent COVID-19. The sample taken for sequencing was peripheral blood. This chain joins TRBV24-1 and TRBJ1-5; 7 nucleotides agree with TRBD1. This chain's CDR3 is CATSAGQFSNQPQHF. In nucleotides, the CDR3 is TGTGCCACCAGCGCGGGACAGTTTAGCAATCAGCCCCAGCATTTT.